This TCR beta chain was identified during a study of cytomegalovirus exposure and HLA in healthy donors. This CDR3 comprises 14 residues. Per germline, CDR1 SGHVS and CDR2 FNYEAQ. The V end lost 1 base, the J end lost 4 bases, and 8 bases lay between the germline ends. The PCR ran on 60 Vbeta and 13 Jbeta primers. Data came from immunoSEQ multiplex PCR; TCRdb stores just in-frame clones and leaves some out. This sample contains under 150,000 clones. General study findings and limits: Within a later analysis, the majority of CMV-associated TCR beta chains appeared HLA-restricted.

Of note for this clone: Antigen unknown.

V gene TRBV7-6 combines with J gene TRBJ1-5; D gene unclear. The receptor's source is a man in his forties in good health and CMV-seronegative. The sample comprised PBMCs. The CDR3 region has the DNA TGTGCCAGCAGCTTAGGTCGGGAAAATCAGCCCCAGCATTTT. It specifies CASSLGRENQPQHF.